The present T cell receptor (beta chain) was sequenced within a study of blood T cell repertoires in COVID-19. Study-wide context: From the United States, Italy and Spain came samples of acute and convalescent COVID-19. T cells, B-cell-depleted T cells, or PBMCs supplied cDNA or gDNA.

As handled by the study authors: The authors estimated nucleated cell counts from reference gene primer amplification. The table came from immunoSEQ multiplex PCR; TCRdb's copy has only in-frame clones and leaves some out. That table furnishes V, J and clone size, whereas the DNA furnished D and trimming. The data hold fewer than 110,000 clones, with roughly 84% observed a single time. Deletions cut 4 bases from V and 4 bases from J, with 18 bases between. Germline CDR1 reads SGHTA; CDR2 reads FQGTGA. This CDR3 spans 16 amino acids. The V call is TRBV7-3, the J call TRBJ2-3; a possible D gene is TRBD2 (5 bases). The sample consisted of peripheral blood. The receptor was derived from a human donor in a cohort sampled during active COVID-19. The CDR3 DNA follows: TGTGCCAGCAGCTCCCGGAGGACCCCATCCCCAGATACGCAGTATTTT. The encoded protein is CASSSRRTPSPDTQYF.